These 9 T cell receptor beta chains were all obtained from the same sample, sequenced in a study of cytomegalovirus exposure and HLA in healthy donors. Amplification used 60 Vbeta primers and 13 Jbeta primers. Generated by immunoSEQ multiplex PCR, the TCRdb table keeps only in-frame clones and is missing some. Here the sample spans some 130,000 clones, around three quarters being singletons. The source material was PBMCs. Source of these receptors: a woman in her twenties or thirties in good health and CMV-seropositive.

V is TRBV6-1 and J is TRBJ2-1; 9 bases fit TRBD1. In germline, CDR1 is MNHNS, CDR2 SASEGT. The length of the CDR3 is 16 residues. Trimming removed 1 base from V and 2 bases from J; junction bases left unmatched: 3. The CDR3 nucleotides are TGTGCCAGCAGTGAAGGCCGGGACAGGGCCTACAATGAGCAGTTCTTC. It yields the protein CASSEGRDRAYNEQFF.

The rearrangement links TRBV15 to TRBJ2-5; perhaps TRBD2 as D (5 bases). The CDR3 extends over 16 amino acids. Deletions cut 6 bases from V and 0 bases from J, with 17 bases between. Germline V CDR1 and CDR2: LNHNV, YYDKDF (reference sequence). The CDR3, as DNA: TGTGCCACCAGTTTATCCCCTAGCAGATACCAAGAGACCCAGTACTTC. Its translation is CATSLSPSRYQETQYF.

The chain has TRBV29-1 and TRBJ2-7; D is undetermined. CDR1 and CDR2 from the germline V gene are SQVTM and ANQGSEA. V lost 5 bases and J 5 bases, leaving 16 bases between the germline ends. The CDR3 is 13 amino acids. CDR3 protein: CSVQASLRHEQYF. The CDR3 DNA sequence: TGCAGCGTTCAGGCTTCCTTAAGGCACGAGCAGTACTTC.

The J gene is TRBJ2-1, the V gene TRBV29-1; 10 bases match TRBD2. Germline V lookup: CDR1 SQVTM, CDR2 ANQGSEA. The CDR3 sequence is 17 residues long. Unmatched junction bases numbered 10, after V lost 5 bases and J lost 0 bases. In DNA, the CDR3 is TGCAGCGTTCTCAGCGGGGGGGAGCTTAGCTCCTACAATGAGCAGTTCTTC. Protein product: CSVLSGGELSSYNEQFF.

J is TRBJ2-7 and V is TRBV27; TRBD2 matches at 8 bases. The CDR3 has 14 residues. After removal of 3 bases from V and 6 bases from J, the junction contained 7 bases not matched to a gene. CDR1 is MNHEY and CDR2 is SMNVEV in the germline V gene (reference sequence). The CDR3 is CASSLMRGEGEQYF. The CDR3 DNA follows: TGTGCCAGCAGTTTGATGCGGGGGGAGGGCGAGCAGTACTTC.

This clone was counted a few times. V usage is TRBV7-2 and J usage is TRBJ1-1, with D possibly matching TRBD1 (5 bases). Germline V lookup: CDR1 SGHTA, CDR2 FQGNSA. CDR3 length: 13 amino acids. V dropped 3 bases and J dropped 11 bases, with 16 bases sitting between them. The DNA of the CDR3 is TGTGCCAGCAGCTTTAGGGCTCCGGGGGAGGCTTTCTTT. It is translated as CASSFRAPGEAFF.

This clone was found a few times. The chain uses TRBV2 and TRBJ2-3; D not resolved. V was pared by 5 bases and J by 7 bases, with 10 bases between. The CDR3 is 12 amino acids. The germline CDR1 and CDR2 sequences are SNHLY and FYNNEI. As DNA, the CDR3 is TGTGCCAGCAGTCGACTCCCTAATACGCAGTATTTT. Protein product: CASSRLPNTQYF.

The rearrangement joins TRBV27 to TRBJ1-2; D possibly corresponds to TRBD1 (6 bases). This CDR3 has 13 residues. CDR1 and CDR2 (germline): MNHEY, SMNVEV (reference sequence). V lost 3 bases to trimming and J lost 5 bases, with 10 bases between them. CDR3 sequence: CASSFGQFYGYTF. The CDR3 nucleotides read TGTGCCAGCAGTTTTGGACAGTTTTATGGCTACACCTTC.

The V gene is TRBV30, the J gene TRBJ1-1; 8 bases map to TRBD1. CDR1 is GTSNPN and CDR2 is SVGIG in the germline V gene (reference sequence). The CDR3 contains 11 residues. Germline trimming cut 3 bases from V and 7 bases from J; bases unmatched to any gene: 1. CDR3 sequence reads: CAWSRGLEAFF. DNA of the CDR3: TGTGCCTGGAGCAGGGGGCTTGAAGCTTTCTTT.